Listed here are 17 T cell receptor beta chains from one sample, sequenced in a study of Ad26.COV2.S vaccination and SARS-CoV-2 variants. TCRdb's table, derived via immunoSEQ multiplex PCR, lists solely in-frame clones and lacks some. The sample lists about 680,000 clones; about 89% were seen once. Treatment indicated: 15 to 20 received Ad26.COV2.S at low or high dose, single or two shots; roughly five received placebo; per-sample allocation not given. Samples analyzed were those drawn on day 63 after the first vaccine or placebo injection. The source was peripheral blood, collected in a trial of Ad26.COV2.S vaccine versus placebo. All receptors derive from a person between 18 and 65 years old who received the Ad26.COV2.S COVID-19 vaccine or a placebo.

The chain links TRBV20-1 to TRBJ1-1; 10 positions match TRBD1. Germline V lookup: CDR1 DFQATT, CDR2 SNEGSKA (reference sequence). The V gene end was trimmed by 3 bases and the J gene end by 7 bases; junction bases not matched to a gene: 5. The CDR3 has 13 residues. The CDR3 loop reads CSASRDRGNEAFF. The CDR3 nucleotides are TGCAGTGCTAGTCGGGACAGGGGCAATGAAGCTTTCTTT.

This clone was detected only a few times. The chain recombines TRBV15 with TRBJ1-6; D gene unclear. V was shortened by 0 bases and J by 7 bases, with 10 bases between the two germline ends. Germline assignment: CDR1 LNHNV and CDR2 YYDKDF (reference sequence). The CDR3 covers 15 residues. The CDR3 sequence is CATSREGLGNSPLHF. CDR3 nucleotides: TGTGCCACCAGCAGAGAGGGTCTTGGAAATTCACCCCTCCACTTT.

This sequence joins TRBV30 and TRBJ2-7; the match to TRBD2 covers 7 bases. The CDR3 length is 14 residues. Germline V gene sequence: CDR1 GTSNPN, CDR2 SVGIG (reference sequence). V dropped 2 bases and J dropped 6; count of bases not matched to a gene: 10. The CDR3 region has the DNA TGTGCCTGGAGTACCGGGGGAGGGCTGGGCGAGCAGTACTTC. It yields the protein CAWSTGGGLGEQYF.

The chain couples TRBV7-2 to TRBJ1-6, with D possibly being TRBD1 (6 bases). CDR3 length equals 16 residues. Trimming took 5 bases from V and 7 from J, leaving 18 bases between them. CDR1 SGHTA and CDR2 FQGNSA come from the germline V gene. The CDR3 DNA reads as TGTGCCAGCAGCCATTCGAAAGACAGGCTCAATTCACCCCTCCACTTT. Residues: CASSHSKDRLNSPLHF.

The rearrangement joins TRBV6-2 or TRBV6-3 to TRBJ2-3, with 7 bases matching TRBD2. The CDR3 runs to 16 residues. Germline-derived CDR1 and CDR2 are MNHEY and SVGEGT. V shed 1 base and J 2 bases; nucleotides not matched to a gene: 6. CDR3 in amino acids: CASSYWGTTPTDTQYF. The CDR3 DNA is TGTGCCAGCAGTTACTGGGGGACTACCCCCACAGATACGCAGTATTTT.

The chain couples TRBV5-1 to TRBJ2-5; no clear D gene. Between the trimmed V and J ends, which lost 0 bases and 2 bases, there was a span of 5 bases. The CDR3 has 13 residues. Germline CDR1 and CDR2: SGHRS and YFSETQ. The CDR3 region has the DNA TGCGCCAGCAGCTTGGTGATGCAAGAGACCCAGTACTTC. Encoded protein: CASSLVMQETQYF.

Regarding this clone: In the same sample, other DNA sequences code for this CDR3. Written as DNA, the CDR3 is TGTGCCAGCAGTGAGGGAGGCTATGGCTACACCTTC. It yields the protein CASSEGGYGYTF. The V gene is TRBV2, the J gene TRBJ1-2; no clear D. From germline, CDR1 is SNHLY and CDR2 FYNNEI. The CDR3 spans 12 residues. V was cut by 3 bases and J by 4 bases, with 6 bases left in between.

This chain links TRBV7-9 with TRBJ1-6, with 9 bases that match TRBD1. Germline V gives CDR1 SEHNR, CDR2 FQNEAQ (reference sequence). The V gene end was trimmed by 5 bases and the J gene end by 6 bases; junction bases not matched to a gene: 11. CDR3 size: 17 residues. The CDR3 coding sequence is TGTGCCAGCAGCCCCACCGGGACAGGGACGGTTAATTCACCCCTCCACTTT. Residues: CASSPTGTGTVNSPLHF.

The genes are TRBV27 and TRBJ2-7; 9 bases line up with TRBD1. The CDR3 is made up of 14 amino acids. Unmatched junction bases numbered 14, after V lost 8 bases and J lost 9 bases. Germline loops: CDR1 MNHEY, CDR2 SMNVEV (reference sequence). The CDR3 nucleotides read TGTGCCAGCCGGAGGGGGACAGGGCCCAGCAGGCAGTACTTC. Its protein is CASRRGTGPSRQYF.

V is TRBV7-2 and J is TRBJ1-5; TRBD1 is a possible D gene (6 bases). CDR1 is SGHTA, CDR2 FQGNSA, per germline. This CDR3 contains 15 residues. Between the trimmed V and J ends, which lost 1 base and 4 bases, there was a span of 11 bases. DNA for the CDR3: TGTGCCAGCAGCTTAGGACAGGAGGGTAATCAGCCCCAGCATTTT. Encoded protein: CASSLGQEGNQPQHF. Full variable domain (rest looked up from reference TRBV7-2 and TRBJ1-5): GAGVSQSPSNKVTEKGKDVELRCDPISGHTALYWYRQSLGQGLEFLIYFQGNSAPDKSGLPSDRFSAERTGGSVSTLTIQRTQQEDSAVYLCASSLGQEGNQPQHFGDGTRLSIL.

CDR3 loop: CASSLPGLGTDTQYF. In DNA, the CDR3 is TGTGCCAGCAGTCTTCCTGGACTGGGCACAGATACGCAGTATTTT. The chain is built from TRBV2 and TRBJ2-3, with D possibly matching TRBD2 (5 bases). The CDR3 has 15 residues. Germline V lookup: CDR1 SNHLY, CDR2 FYNNEI. Trimming took 5 bases from V and 1 from J, leaving 13 bases between them.

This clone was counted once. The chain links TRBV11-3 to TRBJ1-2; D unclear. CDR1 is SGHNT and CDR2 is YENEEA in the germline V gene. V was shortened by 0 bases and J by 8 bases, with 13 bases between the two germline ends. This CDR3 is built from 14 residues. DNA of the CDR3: TGTGCCAGCAGCTTAGATCGTAGAGGCAGCGGCTACACCTTC. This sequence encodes CASSLDRRGSGYTF.

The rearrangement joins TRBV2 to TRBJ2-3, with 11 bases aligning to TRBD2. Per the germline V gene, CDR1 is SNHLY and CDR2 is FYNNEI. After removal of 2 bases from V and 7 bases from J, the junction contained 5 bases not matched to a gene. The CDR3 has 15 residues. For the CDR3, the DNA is TGTGCCAGCAGTGAAAGCCTAGCGGGGGGTTATACGCAGTATTTT. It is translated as CASSESLAGGYTQYF.

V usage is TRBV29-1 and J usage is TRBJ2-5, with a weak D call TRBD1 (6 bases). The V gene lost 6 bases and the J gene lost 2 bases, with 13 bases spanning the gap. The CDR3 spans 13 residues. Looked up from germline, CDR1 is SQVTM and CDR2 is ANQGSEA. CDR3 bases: TGCAGCGTGGGGACACATAAACAAGAGACCCAGTACTTC. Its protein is CSVGTHKQETQYF.

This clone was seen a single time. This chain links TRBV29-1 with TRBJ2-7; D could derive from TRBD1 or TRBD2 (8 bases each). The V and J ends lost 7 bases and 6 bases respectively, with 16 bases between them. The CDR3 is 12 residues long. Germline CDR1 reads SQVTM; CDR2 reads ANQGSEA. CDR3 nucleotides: TGCAGCGCGAATAGCGGGACAGGCGAGCAGTACTTC. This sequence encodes CSANSGTGEQYF.

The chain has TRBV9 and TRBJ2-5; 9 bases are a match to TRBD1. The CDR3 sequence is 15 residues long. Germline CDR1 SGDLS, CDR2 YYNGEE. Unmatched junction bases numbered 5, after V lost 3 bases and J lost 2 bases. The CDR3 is CASSAGTGWQETQYF. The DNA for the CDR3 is TGTGCCAGCAGCGCAGGGACAGGGTGGCAAGAGACCCAGTACTTC.

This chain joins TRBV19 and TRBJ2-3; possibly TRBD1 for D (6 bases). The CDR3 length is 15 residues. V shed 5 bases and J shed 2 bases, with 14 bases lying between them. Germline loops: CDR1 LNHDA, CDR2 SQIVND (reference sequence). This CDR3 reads CASSETGVDTDTQYF. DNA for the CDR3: TGTGCCAGTAGTGAGACAGGCGTCGACACAGATACGCAGTATTTT. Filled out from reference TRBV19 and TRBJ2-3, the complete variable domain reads DGGITQSPKYLFRKEGQNVTLSCEQNLNHDAMYWYRQDPGQGLRLIYYSQIVNDFQKGDIAEGYSVSREKKESFPLTVTSAQKNPTAFYLCASSETGVDTDTQYFGPGTRLTVL.